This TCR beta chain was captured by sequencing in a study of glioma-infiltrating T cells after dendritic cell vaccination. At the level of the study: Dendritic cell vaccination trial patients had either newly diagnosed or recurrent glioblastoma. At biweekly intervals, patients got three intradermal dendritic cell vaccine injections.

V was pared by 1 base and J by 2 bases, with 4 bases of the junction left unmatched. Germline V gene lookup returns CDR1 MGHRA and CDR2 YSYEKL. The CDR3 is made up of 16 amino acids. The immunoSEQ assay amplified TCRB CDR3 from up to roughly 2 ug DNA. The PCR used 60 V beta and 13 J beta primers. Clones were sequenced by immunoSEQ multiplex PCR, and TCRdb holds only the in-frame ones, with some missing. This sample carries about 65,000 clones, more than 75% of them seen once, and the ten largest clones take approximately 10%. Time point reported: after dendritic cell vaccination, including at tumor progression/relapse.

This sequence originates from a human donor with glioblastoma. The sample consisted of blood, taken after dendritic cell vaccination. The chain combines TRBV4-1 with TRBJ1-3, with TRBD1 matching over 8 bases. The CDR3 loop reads CASSQGTGGTGNTIYF. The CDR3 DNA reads TGCGCCAGCAGCCAAGGAACAGGGGGAACTGGAAACACCATATATTTT.